The T cell receptor (beta chain) described here comes from a study of blood T cell repertoires in COVID-19 (dated by TCRdb to 2020 to 2022). General notes on the study: Collaborator samples came from the United States, Italy and Spain and covered acute and convalescent phases of COVID-19. The prospective study material was composed of cDNA or gDNA derived from T cells, B-cell-depleted T cells, or PBMCs. The dataset comprised deeply sampled blood TCRbeta repertoires from subjects exposed to, actively infected with, or recovered from COVID-19. The repertoires were released in a freely available public database meant as a resource for research on the immune response to SARS-CoV-2. The samples were drawn from the first 160 participants of the ongoing ImmuneRACE study and from about 1,200 subjects provided by 6 global collaborators. A de-identified subject ID, COVID-19 status, age in years and sex were almost always included in the sample metadata. Where available, HLA class I and class II types were obtained from metadata supplied by the sample provider rather than from assay-based typing. Points the paper makes about the study in general: Clinical and demographic metadata were provided uncurated, with the amount varying by source and participant.

The CDR3 numbers 12 residues from cysteine through phenylalanine. Only the CDR3 DNA stays, 36 bases, in frame from base 1. V sheds 5 bases and J sheds 4 bases, leaving 9 bases between their ends. CDR1 and CDR2 are drawn from the germline V gene (reference sequence): SEHNR, FQNEAQ. TCRbeta CDR3 regions were amplified from genomic DNA by means of the immunoSEQ Assay, a bias-controlled multiplex PCR. In the paper's pipeline: The number of nucleated cells in each sample was estimated from the amplification of reference gene primers within the assay. To quantify the absolute abundance of each unique TCRbeta CDR3 rearrangement, sequence reads were collapsed and filtered. For each sample, productive Simpson clonality was calculated as the square root of Simpson's diversity index over productive rearrangements. TCRdb took over this immuneACCESS table, retaining in-frame rearrangements with V and J assigned. Such tables are incomplete; in checked studies, under half of the missing clones stem from an unresolved V gene, and the remainder is unexplained. V and J calls and clone size are as listed in that table; D and trimming were resolved from the DNA. This sample is represented by approximately 79,000 clones; 80% to 90% of them were singletons. The ten largest clonotypes hold under 25% of the sample.

Each collaborating institution followed its own protocols to collect whole blood in K2EDTA tubes. For TCRbeta analysis, collaborator samples were shipped as frozen whole blood, as isolated PBMCs, or as DNA extracted from either sample type. Only a few counts were recorded for this clone. Its cognate antigen has yet to be identified. Base qualities are not recorded, but no much larger clone differs from it by a single base. The sample was peripheral blood. The TCR comes from a woman aged 50 to 65 with acute or convalescent COVID-19. This chain is built from TRBV7-9 and TRBJ2-7, with the D gene call left open. At the DNA level, the sequence is TGTGCCAGCAGCCCACATATGTACGAGCAGTACTTC. Translation gives CASSPHMYEQYF.